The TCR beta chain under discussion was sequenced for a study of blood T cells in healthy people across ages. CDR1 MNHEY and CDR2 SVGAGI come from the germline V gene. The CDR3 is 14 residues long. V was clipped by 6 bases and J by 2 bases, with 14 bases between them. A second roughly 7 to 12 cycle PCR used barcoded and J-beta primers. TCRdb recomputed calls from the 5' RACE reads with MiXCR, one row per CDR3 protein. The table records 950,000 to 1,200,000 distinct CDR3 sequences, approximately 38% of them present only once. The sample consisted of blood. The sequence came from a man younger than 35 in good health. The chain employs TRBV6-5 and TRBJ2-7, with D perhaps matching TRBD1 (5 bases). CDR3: CASSRPGLPYEQYF. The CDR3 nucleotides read TGTGCCAGCAGCCGACCAGGGCTTCCCTACGAGCAGTACTTC.